This TCR beta chain was recorded in a study of OX40 agonist ivuxolimab in advanced cancers. Patients were ineligible given autoimmune disease history or systemic immunosuppression. The timepoints at which blood was sampled were baseline, cycle 4 day 1, and cycle 7 day 1. Here immunoSEQ multiplex PCR was the method, and the copy in TCRdb shows in-frame clones only, minus some. The sample yields roughly 66,000 clones, around 84% seen once. This clone appeared once. The antigen remains undetermined. The CDR3 extends over 14 amino acids. Trimming at V came to 8 bases and at J to 3 bases, leaving 9 bases not matched to a gene. Per the germline V gene, CDR1 is SGHTA and CDR2 is FQGNSA. Study-wide findings and caveats: With doses of 0.1 to 3.0 mg/kg, CD4+ and CD8+ blood T cells had undergone clonal expansion by week 6.

The rearrangement uses TRBV7-2 and TRBJ1-2, with TRBD1 matching 7 bases. The sequence was obtained from an adult with an advanced solid tumor such as melanoma, head and neck, liver or kidney cancer. Sequences were derived from CD4+ or CD8+ T cells sorted from blood, sampled in a trial of the OX40 agonist ivuxolimab. The CDR3 DNA follows: TGTGCCAGCGCCCGAAGAGACAGGGACTATGGCTACACCTTC. Its translation is CASARRDRDYGYTF.